Sequencing of this T cell receptor (beta chain) was carried out in a study of T cells in Graves' hyperthyroidism and ophthalmopathy. Study outcomes and limitations: Most clonotypes expanded in the thyroid (above 0.001) were also present in blood. A 13 V-J model separated ophthalmopathy from stable hyperthyroidism.

Using RNA transcripts as the source, TCR beta CDR3 regions were amplified. Using the HTBI primer set, a first-round RT-PCR was run on the TCR CDR3. MiXCR was run by TCRdb on the multiplex PCR reads, yielding one entry per CDR3 protein. Of some 490,000 distinct CDR3 sequences listed, around a fifth are singletons. This clonotype was seen a few times. Its antigen is not known. Per germline, CDR1 SGHRS and CDR2 YFSETQ. Trimming shortened V by 1 base and J by 3 bases, and 12 bases separated the two germline ends. This CDR3 is built from 15 residues. Sequencing was done on a sample of blood. The TCR originated in a woman aged 70-85 years with Graves' ophthalmopathy. The gene calls are TRBV5-1 and TRBJ2-3, with D hard to call. The CDR3 region is CASSLSTTGTDTQYF. In DNA form, the CDR3 reads TGCGCCAGCAGCTTGAGCACCACCGGGACAGATACGCAGTATTTT.